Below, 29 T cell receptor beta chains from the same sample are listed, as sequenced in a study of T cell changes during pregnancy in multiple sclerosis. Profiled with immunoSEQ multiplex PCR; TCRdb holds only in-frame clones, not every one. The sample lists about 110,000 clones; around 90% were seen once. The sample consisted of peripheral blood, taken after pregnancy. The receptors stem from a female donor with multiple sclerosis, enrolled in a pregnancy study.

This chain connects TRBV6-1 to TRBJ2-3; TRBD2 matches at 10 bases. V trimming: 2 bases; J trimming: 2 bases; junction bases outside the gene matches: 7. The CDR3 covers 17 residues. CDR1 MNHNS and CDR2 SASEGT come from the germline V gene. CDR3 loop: CASSETRTSGPTDTQYF. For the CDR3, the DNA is TGTGCCAGCAGTGAAACCCGGACTAGCGGCCCCACAGATACGCAGTATTTT.

The CDR3 nucleotides read TGTGCCTGGAGTGTACCTCTTGTGCAGGGGGCCAACAATGAGCAGTTCTTC. Translation gives CAWSVPLVQGANNEQFF. V gene TRBV30 combines with J gene TRBJ2-1, with 8 positions matching TRBD1. The ends lost 0 bases at V and 5 bases at J; junction bases unmatched: 12. CDR1 is GTSNPN and CDR2 is SVGIG in the germline V gene (reference sequence). The CDR3 has 17 residues.

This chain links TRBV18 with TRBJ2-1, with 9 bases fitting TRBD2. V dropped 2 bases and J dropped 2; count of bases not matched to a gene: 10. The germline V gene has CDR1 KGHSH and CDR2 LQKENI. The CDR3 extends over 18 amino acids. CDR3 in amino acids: CASSPRPLAGDAYNEQFF. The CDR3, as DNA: TGTGCCAGCTCACCAAGACCTTTAGCGGGAGACGCCTACAATGAGCAGTTCTTC.

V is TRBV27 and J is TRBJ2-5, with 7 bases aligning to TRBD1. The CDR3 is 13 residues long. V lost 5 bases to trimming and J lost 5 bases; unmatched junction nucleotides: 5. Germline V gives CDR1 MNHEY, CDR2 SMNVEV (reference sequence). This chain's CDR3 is CASSQGGLETQYF. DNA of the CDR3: TGTGCCAGCAGTCAAGGGGGCCTGGAGACCCAGTACTTC.

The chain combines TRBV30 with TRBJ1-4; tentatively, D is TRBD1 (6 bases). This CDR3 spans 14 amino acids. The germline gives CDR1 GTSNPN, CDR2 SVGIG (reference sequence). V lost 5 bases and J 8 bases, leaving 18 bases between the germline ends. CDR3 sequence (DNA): TGTGCCTGGGGAATACAGGGAGTTGGAGAAAAACTGTTTTTT. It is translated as CAWGIQGVGEKLFF. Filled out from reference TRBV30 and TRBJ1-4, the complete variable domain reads SQTIHQWPATLVQPVGSPLSLECTVEGTSNPNLYWYRQAAGRGLQLLFYSVGIGQISSEVPQNLSASRPQDRQFILSSKKLLLSDSGFYLCAWGIQGVGEKLFFGSGTQLSVL.

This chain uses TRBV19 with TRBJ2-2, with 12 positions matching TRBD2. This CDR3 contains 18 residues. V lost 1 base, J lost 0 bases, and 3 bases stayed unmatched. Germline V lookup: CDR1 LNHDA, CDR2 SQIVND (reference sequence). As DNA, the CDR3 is TGTGCCAGTAGTATAGGACTAGCGGGGGACCCGAACACCGGGGAGCTGTTTTTT. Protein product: CASSIGLAGDPNTGELFF.

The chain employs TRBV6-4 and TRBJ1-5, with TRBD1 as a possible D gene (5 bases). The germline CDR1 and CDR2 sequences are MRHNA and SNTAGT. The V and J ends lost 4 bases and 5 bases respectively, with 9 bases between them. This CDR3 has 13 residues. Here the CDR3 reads CASSADRDQPQHF. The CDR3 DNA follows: TGTGCCAGCAGTGCTGACAGAGATCAGCCCCAGCATTTT.

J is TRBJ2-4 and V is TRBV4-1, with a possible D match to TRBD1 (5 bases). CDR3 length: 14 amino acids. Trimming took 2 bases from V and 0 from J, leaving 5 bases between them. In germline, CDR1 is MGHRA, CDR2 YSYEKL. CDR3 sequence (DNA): TGCGCCAGCAGCCAACAGGGAGCCAAAAACATTCAGTACTTC. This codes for CASSQQGAKNIQYF.

The CDR3 sequence: CSVDGIGQKASKFF. The CDR3 nucleotides are TGCAGCGTTGATGGGATCGGACAGAAGGCGAGCAAGTTCTTC. The J gene is TRBJ2-1, the V gene TRBV29-1, with a weak D call TRBD1 (6 bases). The CDR3 contains 14 residues. V lost 3 bases and J lost 14, with 23 bases in between. Germline CDR1 is SQVTM and CDR2 is ANQGSEA.

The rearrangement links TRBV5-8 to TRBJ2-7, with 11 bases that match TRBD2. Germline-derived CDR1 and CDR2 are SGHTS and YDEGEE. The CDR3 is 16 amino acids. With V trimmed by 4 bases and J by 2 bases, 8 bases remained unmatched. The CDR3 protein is CASSPRLAGQTYEQYF. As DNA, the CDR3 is TGTGCCAGCAGCCCCCGACTAGCGGGGCAAACCTACGAGCAGTACTTC. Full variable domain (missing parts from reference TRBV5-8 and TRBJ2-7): EAGVTQSPTHLIKTRGQQATLRCSPISGHTSVYWYQQALGLGLQFLLWYDEGEERNRGNFPPRFSGRQFPNYSSELNVNALELEDSALYLCASSPRLAGQTYEQYFGPGTRLTVT.

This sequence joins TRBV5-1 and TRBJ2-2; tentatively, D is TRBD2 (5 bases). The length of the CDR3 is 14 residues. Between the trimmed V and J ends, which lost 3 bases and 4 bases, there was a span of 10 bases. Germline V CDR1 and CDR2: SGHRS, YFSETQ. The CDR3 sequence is CASSWTVSTGELFF. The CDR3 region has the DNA TGCGCCAGCAGCTGGACTGTGAGCACCGGGGAGCTGTTTTTT.

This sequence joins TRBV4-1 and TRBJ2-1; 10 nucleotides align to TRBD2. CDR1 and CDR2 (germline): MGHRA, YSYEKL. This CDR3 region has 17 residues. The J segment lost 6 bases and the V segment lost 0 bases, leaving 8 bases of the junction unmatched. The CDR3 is CASSQDSQRGGRNEQFF. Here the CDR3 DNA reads TGCGCCAGCAGCCAAGATTCCCAGCGGGGGGGCCGCAATGAGCAGTTCTTC.

The CDR3 loop reads CASSMEGSANEKLFF. The CDR3 nucleotides read TGTGCCAGTAGTATGGAGGGTTCGGCTAATGAAAAACTGTTTTTT. The genes are TRBV19 and TRBJ1-4, with D unresolved. This CDR3 is 15 amino acids long. V lost 3 bases and J 3 bases, leaving 11 bases between the germline ends. CDR1 is LNHDA and CDR2 is SQIVND in the germline V gene (reference sequence).

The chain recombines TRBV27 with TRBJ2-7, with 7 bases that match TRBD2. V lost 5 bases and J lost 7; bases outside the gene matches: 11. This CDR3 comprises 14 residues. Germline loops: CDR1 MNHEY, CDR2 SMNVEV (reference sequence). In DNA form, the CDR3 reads TGTGCCAGCAGTAAGACTAGCCGACCGCTTGAGCAGTACTTC. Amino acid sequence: CASSKTSRPLEQYF.

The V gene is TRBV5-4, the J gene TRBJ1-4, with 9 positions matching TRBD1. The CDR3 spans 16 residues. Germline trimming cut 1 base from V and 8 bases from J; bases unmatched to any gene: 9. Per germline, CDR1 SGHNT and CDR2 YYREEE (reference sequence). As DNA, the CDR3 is TGTGCCAGCAGCTTGAACCCCGGGACAGGGAAGGAAAAACTGTTTTTT. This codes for CASSLNPGTGKEKLFF.

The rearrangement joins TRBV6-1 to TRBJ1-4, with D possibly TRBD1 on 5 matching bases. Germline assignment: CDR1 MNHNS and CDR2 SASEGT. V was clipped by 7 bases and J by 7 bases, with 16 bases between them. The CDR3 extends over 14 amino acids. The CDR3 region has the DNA TGTGCCAGCACCCCCAGGAGGGACTCTGAAAAACTGTTTTTT. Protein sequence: CASTPRRDSEKLFF.

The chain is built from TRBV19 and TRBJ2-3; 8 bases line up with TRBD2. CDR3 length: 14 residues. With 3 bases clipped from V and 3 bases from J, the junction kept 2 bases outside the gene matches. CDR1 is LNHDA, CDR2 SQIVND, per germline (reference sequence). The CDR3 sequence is CASSMSGSTDTQYF. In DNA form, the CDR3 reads TGTGCCAGTAGTATGAGCGGGAGTACAGATACGCAGTATTTT.

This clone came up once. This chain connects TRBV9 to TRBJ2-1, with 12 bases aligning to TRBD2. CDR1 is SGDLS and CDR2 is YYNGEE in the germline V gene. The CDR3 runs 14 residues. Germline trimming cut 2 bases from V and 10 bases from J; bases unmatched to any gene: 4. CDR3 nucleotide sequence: TGTGCCAGCAGCGTCTCGACTAGCGGGGGAGAGCAGTTCTTC. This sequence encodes CASSVSTSGGEQFF.

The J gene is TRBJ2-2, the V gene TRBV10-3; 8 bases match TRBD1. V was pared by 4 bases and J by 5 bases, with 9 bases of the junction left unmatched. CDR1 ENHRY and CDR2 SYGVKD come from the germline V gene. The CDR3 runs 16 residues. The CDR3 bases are TGTGCCATCAGTGCAGGGGGCGCGCTTACTACCGGGGAGCTGTTTTTT. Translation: CAISAGGALTTGELFF.

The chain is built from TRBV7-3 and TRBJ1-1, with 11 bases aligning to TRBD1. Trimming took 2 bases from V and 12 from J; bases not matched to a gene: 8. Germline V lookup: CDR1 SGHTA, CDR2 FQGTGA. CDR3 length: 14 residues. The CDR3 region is CASSLQGQGETTFF. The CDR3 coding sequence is TGTGCCAGCAGCTTACAGGGACAGGGGGAGACGACTTTCTTT.

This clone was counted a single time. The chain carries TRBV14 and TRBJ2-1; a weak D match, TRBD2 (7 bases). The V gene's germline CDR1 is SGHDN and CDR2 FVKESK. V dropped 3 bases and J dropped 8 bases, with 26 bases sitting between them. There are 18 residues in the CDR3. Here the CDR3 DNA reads TGTGCCAGCAGCCACCCAGGTGGGGGGGCGTTCCTAGATGATGAGCAGTTCTTC. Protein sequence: CASSHPGGGAFLDDEQFF.

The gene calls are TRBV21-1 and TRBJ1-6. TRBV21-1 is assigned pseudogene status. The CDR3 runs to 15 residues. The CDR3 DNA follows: TGTGCCAGCACCCCGGTCCAACGGGGTAATTCACCCCTCCACTTT. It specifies CASTPVQRGNSPLHF.

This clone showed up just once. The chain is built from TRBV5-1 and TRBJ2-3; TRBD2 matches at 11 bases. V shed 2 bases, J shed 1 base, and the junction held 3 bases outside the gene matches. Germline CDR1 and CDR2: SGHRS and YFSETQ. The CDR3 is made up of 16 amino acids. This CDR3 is CASSLETSGGTDTQYF. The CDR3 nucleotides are TGCGCCAGCAGCTTAGAGACTAGCGGGGGCACAGATACGCAGTATTTT.

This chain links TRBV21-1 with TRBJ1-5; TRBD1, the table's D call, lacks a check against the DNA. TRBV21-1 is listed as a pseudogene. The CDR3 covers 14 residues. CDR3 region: CASSKSPRQKLQHF. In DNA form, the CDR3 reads TGTGCCAGCAGCAAGTCCCCGCGACAGAAGCTCCAGCATTTT.

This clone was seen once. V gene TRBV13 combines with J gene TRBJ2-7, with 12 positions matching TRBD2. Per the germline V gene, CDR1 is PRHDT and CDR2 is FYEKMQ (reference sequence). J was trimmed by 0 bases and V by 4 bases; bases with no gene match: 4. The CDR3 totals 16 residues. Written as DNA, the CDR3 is TGTGCCAGCAGCTCGAGGACTAGCGGGATCTCCTACGAGCAGTACTTC. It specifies CASSSRTSGISYEQYF.

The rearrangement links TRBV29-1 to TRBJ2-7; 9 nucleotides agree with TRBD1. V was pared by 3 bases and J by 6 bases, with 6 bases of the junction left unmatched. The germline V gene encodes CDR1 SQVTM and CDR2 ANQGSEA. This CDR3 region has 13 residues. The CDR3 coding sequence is TGCAGCGTTGATCGTGGGACAGGGAGCGAGCAGTACTTC. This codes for CSVDRGTGSEQYF.

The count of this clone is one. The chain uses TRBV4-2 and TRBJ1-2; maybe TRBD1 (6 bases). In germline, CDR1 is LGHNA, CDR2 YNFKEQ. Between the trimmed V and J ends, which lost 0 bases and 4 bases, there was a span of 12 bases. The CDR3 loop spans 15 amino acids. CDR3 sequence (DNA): TGTGCCAGCAGCCAAGACGGGGGGGGCGCCTATGGCTACACCTTC. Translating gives CASSQDGGGAYGYTF.

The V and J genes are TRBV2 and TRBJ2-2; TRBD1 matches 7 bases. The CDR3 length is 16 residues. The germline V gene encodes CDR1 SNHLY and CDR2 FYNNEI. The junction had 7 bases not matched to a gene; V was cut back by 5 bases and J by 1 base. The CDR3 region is CASSLTGSLNTGELFF. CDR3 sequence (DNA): TGTGCCAGCAGTTTGACAGGGTCACTGAACACCGGGGAGCTGTTTTTT.

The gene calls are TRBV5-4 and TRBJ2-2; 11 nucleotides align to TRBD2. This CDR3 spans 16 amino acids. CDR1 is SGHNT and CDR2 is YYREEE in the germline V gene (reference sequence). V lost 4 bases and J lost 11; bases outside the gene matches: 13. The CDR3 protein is CASSSPTSGTTRELFF. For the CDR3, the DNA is TGTGCCAGCAGCAGTCCGACTAGCGGGACCACCAGAGAGCTGTTTTTT. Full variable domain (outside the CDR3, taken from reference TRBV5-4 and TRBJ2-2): ETGVTQSPTHLIKTRGQQVTLRCSSQSGHNTVSWYQQALGQGPQFIFQYYREEENGRGNFPPRFSGLQFPNYSSELNVNALELDDSALYLCASSSPTSGTTRELFFGEGSRLTVL.